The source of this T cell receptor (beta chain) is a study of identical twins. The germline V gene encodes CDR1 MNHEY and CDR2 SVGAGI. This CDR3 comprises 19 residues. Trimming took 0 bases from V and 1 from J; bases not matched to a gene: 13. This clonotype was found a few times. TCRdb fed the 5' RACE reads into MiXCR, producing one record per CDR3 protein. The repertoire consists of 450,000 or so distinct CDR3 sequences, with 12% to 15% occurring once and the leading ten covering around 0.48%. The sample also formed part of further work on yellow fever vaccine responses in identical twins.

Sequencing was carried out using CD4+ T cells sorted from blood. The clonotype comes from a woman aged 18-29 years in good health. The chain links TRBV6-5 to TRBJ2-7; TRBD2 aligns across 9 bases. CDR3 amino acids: CASSYSRLIAGVPSYEQYF. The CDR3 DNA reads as TGTGCCAGCAGTTACTCTCGTCTTATAGCGGGAGTACCTTCCTACGAGCAGTACTTC.